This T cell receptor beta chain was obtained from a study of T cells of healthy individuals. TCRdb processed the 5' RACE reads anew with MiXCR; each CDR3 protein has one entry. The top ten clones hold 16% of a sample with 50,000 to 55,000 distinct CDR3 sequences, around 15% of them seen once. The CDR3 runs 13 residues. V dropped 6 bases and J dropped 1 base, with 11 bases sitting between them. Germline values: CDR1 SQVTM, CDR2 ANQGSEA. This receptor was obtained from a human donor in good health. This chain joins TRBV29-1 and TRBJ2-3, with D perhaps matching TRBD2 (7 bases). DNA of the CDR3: TGCAGCGTGGGGGGGCCTCGCACAGATACGCAGTATTTT. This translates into CSVGGPRTDTQYF.